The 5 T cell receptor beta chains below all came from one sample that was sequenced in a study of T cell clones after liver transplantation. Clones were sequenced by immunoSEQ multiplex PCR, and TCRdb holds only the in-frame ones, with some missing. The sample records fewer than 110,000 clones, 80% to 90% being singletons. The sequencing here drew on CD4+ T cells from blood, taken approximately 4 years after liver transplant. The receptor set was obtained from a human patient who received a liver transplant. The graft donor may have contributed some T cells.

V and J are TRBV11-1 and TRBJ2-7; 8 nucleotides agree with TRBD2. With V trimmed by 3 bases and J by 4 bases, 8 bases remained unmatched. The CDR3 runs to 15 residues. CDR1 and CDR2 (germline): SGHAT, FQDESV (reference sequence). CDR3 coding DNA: TGTGCCAGCAGCTTCGGGATAGCGGGAAATTACGAGCAGTACTTC. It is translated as CASSFGIAGNYEQYF.

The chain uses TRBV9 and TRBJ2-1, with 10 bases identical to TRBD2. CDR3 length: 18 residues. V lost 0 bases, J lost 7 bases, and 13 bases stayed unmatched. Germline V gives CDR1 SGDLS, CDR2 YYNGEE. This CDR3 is CASSVEKGASGGGNEQFF. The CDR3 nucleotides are TGTGCCAGCAGCGTAGAAAAAGGGGCTAGCGGGGGAGGGAATGAGCAGTTCTTC.

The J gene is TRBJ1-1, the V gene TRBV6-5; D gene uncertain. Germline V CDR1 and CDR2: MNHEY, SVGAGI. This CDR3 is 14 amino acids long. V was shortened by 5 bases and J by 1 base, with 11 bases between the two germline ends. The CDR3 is CASSPWLTNTEAFF. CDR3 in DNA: TGTGCCAGCAGTCCCTGGTTAACGAACACTGAAGCTTTCTTT.

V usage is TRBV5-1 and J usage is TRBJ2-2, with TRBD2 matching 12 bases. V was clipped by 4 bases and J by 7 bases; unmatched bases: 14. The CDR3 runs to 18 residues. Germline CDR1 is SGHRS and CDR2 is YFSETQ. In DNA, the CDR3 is TGCGCCAGCAGCCTACCACGACTAGCGGGAGTATCTGGCGGGGAGCTGTTTTTT. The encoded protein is CASSLPRLAGVSGGELFF.

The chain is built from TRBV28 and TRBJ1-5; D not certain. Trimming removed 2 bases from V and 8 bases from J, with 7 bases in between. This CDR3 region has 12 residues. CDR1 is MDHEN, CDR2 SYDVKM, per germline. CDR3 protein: CASSLSWKPQHF. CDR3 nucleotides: TGTGCCAGCAGTTTAAGTTGGAAGCCCCAGCATTTT.